This T cell receptor beta chain stems from a study of blood T cell repertoires in COVID-19. As for the study in general: PBMCs, B-cell-depleted T cells, or T cells provided the cDNA or gDNA that made up the material.

This CDR3 is 15 amino acids long. Trimming cost V 5 bases and J 4 bases, with 14 bases left between them. Germline CDR1 and CDR2: SEHNR and FQNEAQ (reference sequence). The assay was immunoSEQ multiplex PCR, and TCRdb's table has in-frame clones only and misses some. Among more than 250,000 clones listed, more than 75% were seen once. Resolution of symptoms, clearance, or two negative PCRs was present in recovered Cohort 3 donors. This chain uses TRBV7-9 with TRBJ1-4; D may be TRBD1 (5 bases). The sample consisted of PBMCs or T cells enriched from blood (not recorded which). This sequence originates from a woman between 18 and 29 years old who had recovered from COVID-19. CDR3 bases: TGTGCCAGCAGCCAAGCTCTAGGGGTTAATGAAAAACTGTTTTTT. The encoded protein is CASSQALGVNEKLFF.